The clone carrying this TCR beta chain was seen a handful of times. Its specificity is unknown. cDNA synthesis used the whole RNA isolate, giving expressed TCRB sequences. The assay was immunoSEQ multiplex PCR, and TCRdb's table has in-frame clones only and misses some. Among 200,000 to 250,000 clones, 7.5% to 10% were seen once, and the ten largest hold just under 0.035%. The entry originates in a study of beta chain features in type 1 diabetes. The wider study: Healthy donors, compared against patients, showed similar age, gender and cell yields.

Findings and caveats of the study: The analysis here could not establish whether HLA type shapes TCRB rearrangement. Sequencing from cDNA could over-represent high-TCR-expressing cells.

The CDR3 totals 15 residues. The germline V gene encodes CDR1 SGHAT and CDR2 FQNNGV. V was clipped by 5 bases and J by 5 bases; unmatched bases: 5. The chain has TRBV11-2 and TRBJ2-1; TRBD2 matches at 11 bases. The origin of this receptor is a woman younger than 30 in good health. Sequences were obtained from naive CD4+ T cells from blood. CDR3 in DNA: TGTGCCAGCAGCCGGGGACTAGCGGTGAACAATGAGCAGTTCTTC. It encodes CASSRGLAVNNEQFF.